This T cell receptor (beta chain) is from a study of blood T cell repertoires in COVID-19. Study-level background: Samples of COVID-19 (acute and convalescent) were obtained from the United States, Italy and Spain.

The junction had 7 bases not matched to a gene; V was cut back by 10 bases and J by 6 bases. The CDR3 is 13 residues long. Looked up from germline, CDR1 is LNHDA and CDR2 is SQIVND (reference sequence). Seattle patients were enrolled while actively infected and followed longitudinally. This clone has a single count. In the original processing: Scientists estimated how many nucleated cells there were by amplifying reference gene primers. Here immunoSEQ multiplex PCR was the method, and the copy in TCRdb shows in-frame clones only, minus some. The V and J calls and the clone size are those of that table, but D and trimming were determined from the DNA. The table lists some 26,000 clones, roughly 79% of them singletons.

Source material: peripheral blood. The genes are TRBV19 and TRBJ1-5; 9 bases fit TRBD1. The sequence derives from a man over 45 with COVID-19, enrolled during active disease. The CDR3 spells CATQDRGGQPQHF. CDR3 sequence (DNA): TGTGCCACCCAGGACAGGGGTGGTCAGCCCCAGCATTTT.